Below, 18 T cell receptor beta chains from the same sample are listed, as sequenced in a study of cytomegalovirus exposure and HLA in healthy donors (dated 2017 in TCRdb). The library was made by the immunoSEQ multiplex PCR assay. A mixture of 60 forward primers for TCR Vbeta segments and 13 reverse primers for TCR Jbeta segments was used in the multiplex PCR. This is the immuneACCESS table as TCRdb keeps it, with only in-frame sequences that have V and J called. A part of the clones is gone; compared with another copy, unresolved V genes explain less than half, and the rest is unexplained. The sample data list approximately 220,000 clones, and around 76% of these were observed just once. The top ten hold 0.63% of the sample. The sample consisted of PBMCs. The source of these receptors is a young man in good health and CMV-seronegative.

This clone was counted a single time. The chain employs TRBV7-9 and TRBJ1-5, with D possibly being TRBD1 (5 bases). This CDR3 comprises 13 residues. Germline lookup yields CDR1 SEHNR and CDR2 FQNEAQ (reference sequence). V was shortened by 6 bases and J by 6 bases, with 12 bases between the two germline ends. In nucleotides, the CDR3 is TGTGCCAGCAGTGGTCCGGGGGGTCAGCCCCAGCATTTT. Amino acid sequence: CASSGPGGQPQHF.

The gene calls are TRBV4-1 and TRBJ2-1, with TRBD2 matching 11 bases. Germline lookup yields CDR1 MGHRA and CDR2 YSYEKL. J was trimmed by 1 base and V by 2 bases; bases with no gene match: 4. The CDR3 has 17 amino acids. CDR3 loop: CASSQPGLAVSYNEQFF. In DNA, the CDR3 is TGCGCCAGCAGCCAACCGGGACTAGCGGTTTCCTACAATGAGCAGTTCTTC.

V usage is TRBV27 and J usage is TRBJ1-5, with TRBD1 as a possible D gene (6 bases). Germline-derived CDR1 and CDR2 are MNHEY and SMNVEV (reference sequence). V was cut by 3 bases and J by 2 bases, with 8 bases left in between. There are 14 residues in the CDR3. The CDR3 region is CASSFRQGNQPQHF. The CDR3 DNA reads TGTGCCAGCAGTTTCCGACAGGGCAATCAGCCCCAGCATTTT.

For this clone: At one end the junction does not follow the germline gene, possibly because of a read error. The chain uses TRBV7-9 and TRBJ2-2; D not certain. The length of the CDR3 is 13 residues. Germline lookup yields CDR1 SEHNR and CDR2 FQNEAQ (reference sequence). This CDR3 reads CSSSILYTGELFF. DNA of the CDR3: TGTTCCAGCAGCATTCTATACACCGGGGAGCTGTTTTTT.

This sequence joins TRBV25-1 and TRBJ1-1; D unresolved. Per the germline V gene, CDR1 is MGHDK and CDR2 is SYGVNS. Trimming removed 0 bases from V and 1 base from J, with 6 bases in between. This CDR3 is 14 amino acids long. This chain's CDR3 is CASSEYYENTEAFF. CDR3 nucleotides: TGTGCCAGCAGTGAATACTATGAGAACACTGAAGCTTTCTTT.

The CDR3 DNA follows: TGTGCCAGTAGTATCCGACAGGGTAAAAGCACCGGGGAGCTGTTTTTT. As protein: CASSIRQGKSTGELFF. The rearrangement uses TRBV19 and TRBJ2-2, with TRBD1 matching 7 bases. Germline-derived CDR1 and CDR2 are LNHDA and SQIVND (reference sequence). The CDR3 totals 16 residues. The junction had 8 bases not matched to a gene; V was cut back by 3 bases and J by 4 bases.

The chain carries TRBV7-6 and TRBJ2-7; the match to TRBD1 covers 8 bases. Germline values: CDR1 SGHVS, CDR2 FNYEAQ. V lost 0 bases and J lost 4; bases outside the gene matches: 5. The length of the CDR3 is 15 residues. The CDR3 loop reads CASSLAVDRVYEQYF. In DNA form, the CDR3 reads TGTGCCAGCAGCTTAGCGGTGGACAGGGTTTACGAGCAGTACTTC.

This sequence joins TRBV5-1 and TRBJ2-2, with D possibly TRBD1 on 6 matching bases. Trimming stripped 3 bases from V and 1 base from J, with 10 bases between. Germline CDR1 is SGHRS and CDR2 is YFSETQ. CDR3 length equals 15 residues. CDR3 region: CASSSTGLNTGELFF. The CDR3 DNA reads TGCGCCAGCAGCTCAACAGGGTTGAACACCGGGGAGCTGTTTTTT. Supplemented by reference TRBV5-1 and TRBJ2-2, the full variable domain reads KAGVTQTPRYLIKTRGQQVTLSCSPISGHRSVSWYQQTPGQGLQFLFEYFSETQRNKGNFPGRFSGRQFSNSRSEMNVSTLELGDSALYLCASSSTGLNTGELFFGEGSRLTVL.

Of note for this clone: The sample carries other DNA sequences with the same CDR3. The CDR3 DNA reads TGTGCCAGCAGTTACGTGGGAGGAACTGAAGCTTTCTTT. It codes for CASSYVGGTEAFF. The J gene is TRBJ1-1, the V gene TRBV6-5; no clear D gene. Germline CDR1 and CDR2: MNHEY and SVGAGI. CDR3 size: 13 residues. With 2 bases removed from V and 5 bases from J, the gap between germline ends came to 9 bases.

This chain joins TRBV27 and TRBJ1-5; D may be TRBD1 (5 bases). The germline V gene has CDR1 MNHEY and CDR2 SMNVEV (reference sequence). The CDR3 totals 14 residues. V lost 6 bases to trimming and J lost 1 base, with 10 bases between them. CDR3 amino acids: CASSLQGSNQPQHF. CDR3 DNA: TGTGCCAGCAGCCTCCAGGGAAGCAATCAGCCCCAGCATTTT.

V gene TRBV2 combines with J gene TRBJ1-2, with D perhaps TRBD1 (5 bases). The V gene lost 4 bases and the J gene lost 4 bases, with 7 bases spanning the gap. This CDR3 contains 12 residues. In germline, CDR1 is SNHLY, CDR2 FYNNEI. In DNA form, the CDR3 reads TGTGCCAGCAGTGTGGGGCTCTATGGCTACACCTTC. This translates into CASSVGLYGYTF.

This chain links TRBV27 with TRBJ2-7; perhaps TRBD2 as D (5 bases). With 5 bases removed from V and 6 bases from J, the gap between germline ends came to 17 bases. CDR1 is MNHEY and CDR2 is SMNVEV in the germline V gene (reference sequence). The CDR3 totals 14 residues. This chain's CDR3 is CASSPPREDGEQYF. The CDR3 DNA follows: TGTGCCAGCAGTCCACCCCGGGAAGACGGCGAGCAGTACTTC.

This rearrangement joins TRBV6-6 to TRBJ2-2; no firm D call. Trimming removed 0 bases at V and 2 bases at J, with 10 bases between. CDR1 MNHNY and CDR2 SVGAGI come from the germline V gene (reference sequence). CDR3 length: 16 amino acids. The CDR3 spells CASSYSPPINTGELFF. The CDR3 DNA is TGTGCCAGCAGTTACTCCCCGCCTATTAACACCGGGGAGCTGTTTTTT.

V is TRBV11-2 and J is TRBJ1-2; possibly TRBD1 for D (5 bases). V was clipped by 1 base and J by 2 bases, with 11 bases between them. This CDR3 has 15 residues. Germline V gene lookup returns CDR1 SGHAT and CDR2 FQNNGV. Here the CDR3 reads CASSLVADTNYGYTF. Here the CDR3 DNA reads TGTGCCAGCAGCTTAGTAGCGGACACCAACTATGGCTACACCTTC.

The gene calls are TRBV19 and TRBJ2-1; 16 nucleotides match TRBD2. The J segment lost 9 bases and the V segment lost 9 bases, leaving 2 bases of the junction unmatched. The CDR3 sequence is 13 residues long. CDR1 is LNHDA and CDR2 is SQIVND in the germline V gene (reference sequence). This chain's CDR3 is CASGTSGRVEQFF. Here the CDR3 DNA reads TGTGCCAGCGGGACTAGCGGGAGGGTTGAGCAGTTCTTC. The complete variable domain, with remaining parts taken from reference TRBV19 and TRBJ2-1, reads DGGITQSPKYLFRKEGQNVTLSCEQNLNHDAMYWYRQDPGQGLRLIYYSQIVNDFQKGDIAEGYSVSREKKESFPLTVTSAQKNPTAFYLCASGTSGRVEQFFGPGTRLTVL.

There are a few counts of this clone. The V call is TRBV2, the J call TRBJ2-7, with TRBD2 matching over 9 bases. This CDR3 contains 15 residues. Germline V gene lookup returns CDR1 SNHLY and CDR2 FYNNEI. Trimming at V came to 6 bases and at J to 3 bases, leaving 9 bases not matched to a gene. The CDR3 reads CASSPLGAGGYEQYF. Here the CDR3 DNA reads TGTGCCAGCAGCCCTTTGGGAGCGGGGGGCTACGAGCAGTACTTC.

The chain couples TRBV30 to TRBJ1-4; TRBD1 aligns across 9 bases. Trimming at V came to 1 base and at J to 5 bases, leaving 5 bases not matched to a gene. Germline loops: CDR1 GTSNPN, CDR2 SVGIG (reference sequence). The CDR3 is 15 amino acids. The CDR3 reads CAWSDTGQGNEKLFF. For the CDR3, the DNA is TGTGCCTGGAGTGACACGGGACAGGGAAATGAAAAACTGTTTTTT.

The J gene is TRBJ2-1, the V gene TRBV27, with 8 nucleotides matching TRBD2. The CDR3 loop spans 15 amino acids. V lost 5 bases, J lost 4 bases, and 7 bases stayed unmatched. Germline V gene sequence: CDR1 MNHEY, CDR2 SMNVEV (reference sequence). The CDR3 DNA follows: TGTGCCAGCAGTGGGACTAGTGGGAGTTACAATGAGCAGTTCTTC. It translates to CASSGTSGSYNEQFF.